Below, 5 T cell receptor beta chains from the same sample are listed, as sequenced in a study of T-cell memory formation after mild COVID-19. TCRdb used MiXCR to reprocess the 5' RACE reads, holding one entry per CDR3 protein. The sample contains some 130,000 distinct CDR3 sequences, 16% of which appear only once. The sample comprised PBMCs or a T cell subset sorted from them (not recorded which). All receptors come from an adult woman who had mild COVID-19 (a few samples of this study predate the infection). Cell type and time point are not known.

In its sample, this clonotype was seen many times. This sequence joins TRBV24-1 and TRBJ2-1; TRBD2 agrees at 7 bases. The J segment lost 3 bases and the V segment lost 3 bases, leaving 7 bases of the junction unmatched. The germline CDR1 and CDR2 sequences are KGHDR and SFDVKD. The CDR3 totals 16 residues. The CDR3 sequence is CATSDGGGGIYNEQFF. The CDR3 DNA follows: TGTGCCACCAGTGATGGGGGGGGAGGAATCTACAATGAGCAGTTCTTC.

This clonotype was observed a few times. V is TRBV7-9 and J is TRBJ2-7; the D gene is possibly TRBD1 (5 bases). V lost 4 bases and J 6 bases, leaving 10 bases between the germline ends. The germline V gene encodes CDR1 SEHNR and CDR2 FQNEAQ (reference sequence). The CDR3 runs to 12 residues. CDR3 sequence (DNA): TGTGCCAGCAGCTCTCAGGGCGGCGAGCAGTACTTC. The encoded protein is CASSSQGGEQYF. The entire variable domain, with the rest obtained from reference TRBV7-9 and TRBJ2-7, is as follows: DTGVSQNPRHKITKRGQNVTFRCDPISEHNRLYWYRQTLGQGPEFLTYFQNEAQLEKSRLLSDRFSAERPKGSFSTLEIQRTEQGDSAMYLCASSSQGGEQYFGPGTRLTVT.

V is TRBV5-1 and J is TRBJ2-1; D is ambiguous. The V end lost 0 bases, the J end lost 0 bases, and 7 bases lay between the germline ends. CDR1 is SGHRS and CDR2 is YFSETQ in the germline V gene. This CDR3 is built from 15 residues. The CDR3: CASSLEQSSYNEQFF. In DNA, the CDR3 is TGCGCCAGCAGCTTGGAACAGAGCTCCTACAATGAGCAGTTCTTC. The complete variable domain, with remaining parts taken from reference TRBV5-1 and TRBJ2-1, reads KAGVTQTPRYLIKTRGQQVTLSCSPISGHRSVSWYQQTPGQGLQFLFEYFSETQRNKGNFPGRFSGRQFSNSRSEMNVSTLELGDSALYLCASSLEQSSYNEQFFGPGTRLTVL.

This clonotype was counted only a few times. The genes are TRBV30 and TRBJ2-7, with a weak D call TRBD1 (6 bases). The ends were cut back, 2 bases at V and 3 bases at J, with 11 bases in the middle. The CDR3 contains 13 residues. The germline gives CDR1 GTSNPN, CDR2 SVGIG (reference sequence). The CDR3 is CAWSKGDLYEQYF. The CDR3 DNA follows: TGTGCCTGGAGTAAGGGGGACCTCTACGAGCAGTACTTC.

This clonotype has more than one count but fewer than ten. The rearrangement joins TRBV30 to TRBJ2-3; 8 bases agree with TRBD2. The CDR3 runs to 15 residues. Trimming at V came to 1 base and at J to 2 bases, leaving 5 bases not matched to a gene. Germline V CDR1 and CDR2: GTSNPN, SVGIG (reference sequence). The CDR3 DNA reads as TGTGCCTGGAGTGATTGGCGGGGGGCCACAGATACGCAGTATTTT. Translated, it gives CAWSDWRGATDTQYF.